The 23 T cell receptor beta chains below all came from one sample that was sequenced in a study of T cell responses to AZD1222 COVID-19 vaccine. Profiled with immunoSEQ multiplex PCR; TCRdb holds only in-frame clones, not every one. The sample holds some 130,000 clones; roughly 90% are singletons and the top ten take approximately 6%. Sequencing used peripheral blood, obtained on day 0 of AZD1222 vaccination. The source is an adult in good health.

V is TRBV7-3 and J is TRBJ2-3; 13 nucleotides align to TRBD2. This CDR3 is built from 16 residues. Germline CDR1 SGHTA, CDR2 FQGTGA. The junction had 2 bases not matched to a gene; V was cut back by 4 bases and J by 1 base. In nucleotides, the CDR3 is TGTGCCAGCAGCTCCGGACTAGCGGGGGGCACAGATACGCAGTATTTT. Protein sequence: CASSSGLAGGTDTQYF. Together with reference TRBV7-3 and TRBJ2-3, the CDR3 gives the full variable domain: GAGVSQTPSNKVTEKGKYVELRCDPISGHTALYWYRQSLGQGPEFLIYFQGTGAADDSGLPNDRFFAVRPEGSVSTLKIQRTERGDSAVYLCASSSGLAGGTDTQYFGPGTRLTVL.

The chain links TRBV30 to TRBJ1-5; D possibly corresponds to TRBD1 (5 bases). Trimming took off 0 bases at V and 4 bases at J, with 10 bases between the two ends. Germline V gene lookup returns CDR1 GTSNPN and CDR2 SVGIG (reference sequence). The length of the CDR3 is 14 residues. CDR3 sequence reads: CAWSVLRGNQPQHF. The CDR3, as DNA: TGTGCCTGGAGTGTATTGAGGGGAAATCAGCCCCAGCATTTT. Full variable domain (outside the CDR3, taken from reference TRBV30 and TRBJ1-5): SQTIHQWPATLVQPVGSPLSLECTVEGTSNPNLYWYRQAAGRGLQLLFYSVGIGQISSEVPQNLSASRPQDRQFILSSKKLLLSDSGFYLCAWSVLRGNQPQHFGDGTRLSIL.

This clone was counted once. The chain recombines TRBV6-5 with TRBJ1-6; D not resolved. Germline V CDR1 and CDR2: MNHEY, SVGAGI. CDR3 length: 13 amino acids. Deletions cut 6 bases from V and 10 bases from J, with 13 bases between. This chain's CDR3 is CASSLPFVSPLHF. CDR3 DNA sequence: TGTGCCAGCAGCTTACCATTCGTATCACCCCTCCACTTT.

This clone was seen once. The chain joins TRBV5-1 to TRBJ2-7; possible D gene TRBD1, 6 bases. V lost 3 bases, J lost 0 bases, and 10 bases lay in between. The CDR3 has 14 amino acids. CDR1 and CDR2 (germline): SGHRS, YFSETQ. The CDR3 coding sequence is TGCGCCAGCAGCTCGGACAGCCCCTCCTACGAGCAGTACTTC. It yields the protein CASSSDSPSYEQYF.

CDR3 DNA sequence: TGTGCCAGCAGCAAGCTAACAACAGATTCACCCCTCCACTTT. It is translated as CASSKLTTDSPLHF. The genes are TRBV27 and TRBJ1-6, with D hard to call. The ends were cut back, 6 bases at V and 8 bases at J, with 14 bases in the middle. Germline CDR1 MNHEY, CDR2 SMNVEV (reference sequence). This CDR3 is built from 14 residues.

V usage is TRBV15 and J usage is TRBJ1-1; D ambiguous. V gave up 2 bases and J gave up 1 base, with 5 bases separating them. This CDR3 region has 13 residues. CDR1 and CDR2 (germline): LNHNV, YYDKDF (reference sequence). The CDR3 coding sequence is TGTGCCACCAGCAGACAGAGGAACACTGAAGCTTTCTTT. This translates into CATSRQRNTEAFF.

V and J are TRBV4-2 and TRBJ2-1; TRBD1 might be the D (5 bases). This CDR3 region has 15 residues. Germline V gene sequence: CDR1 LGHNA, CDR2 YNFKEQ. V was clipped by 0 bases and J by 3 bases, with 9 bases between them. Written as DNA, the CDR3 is TGTGCCAGCAGCCAAGACGGCCAGGGCTACAATGAGCAGTTCTTC. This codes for CASSQDGQGYNEQFF.

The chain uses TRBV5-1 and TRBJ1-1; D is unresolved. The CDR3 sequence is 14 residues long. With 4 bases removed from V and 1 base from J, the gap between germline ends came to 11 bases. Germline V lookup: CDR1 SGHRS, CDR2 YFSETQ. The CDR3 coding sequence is TGCGCCAGCAGCATCCAGACAAGGAACACTGAAGCTTTCTTT. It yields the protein CASSIQTRNTEAFF.

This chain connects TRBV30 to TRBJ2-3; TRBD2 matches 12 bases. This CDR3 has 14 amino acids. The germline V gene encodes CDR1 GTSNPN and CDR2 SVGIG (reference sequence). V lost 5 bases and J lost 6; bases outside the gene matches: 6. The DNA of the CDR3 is TGTGCCTGGCGGACCGGACTAGCGGGGGATACGCAGTATTTT. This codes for CAWRTGLAGDTQYF.

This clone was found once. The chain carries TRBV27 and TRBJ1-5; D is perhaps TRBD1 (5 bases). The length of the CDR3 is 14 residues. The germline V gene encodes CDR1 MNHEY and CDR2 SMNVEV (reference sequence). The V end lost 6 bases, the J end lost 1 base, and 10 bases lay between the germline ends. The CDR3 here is CASRGDGSNQPQHF. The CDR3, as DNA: TGTGCCAGCAGGGGGGACGGAAGCAATCAGCCCCAGCATTTT.

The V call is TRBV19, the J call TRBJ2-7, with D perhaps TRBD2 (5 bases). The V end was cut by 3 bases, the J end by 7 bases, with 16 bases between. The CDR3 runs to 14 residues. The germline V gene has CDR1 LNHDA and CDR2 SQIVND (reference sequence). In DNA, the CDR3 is TGTGCCAGTAGTATGACGGGGTCCGCTCGGGAGCAGTACTTC. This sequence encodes CASSMTGSAREQYF.

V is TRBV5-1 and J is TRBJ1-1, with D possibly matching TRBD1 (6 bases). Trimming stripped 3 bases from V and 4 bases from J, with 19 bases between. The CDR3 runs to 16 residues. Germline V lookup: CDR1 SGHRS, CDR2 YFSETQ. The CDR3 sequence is CASSSQQGPIFTEAFF. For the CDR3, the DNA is TGCGCCAGCAGCTCCCAACAGGGTCCCATCTTCACTGAAGCTTTCTTT.

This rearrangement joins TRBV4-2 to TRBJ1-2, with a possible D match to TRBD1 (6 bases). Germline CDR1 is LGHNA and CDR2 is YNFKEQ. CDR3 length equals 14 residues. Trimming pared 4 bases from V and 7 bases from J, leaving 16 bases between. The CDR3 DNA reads TGTGCCAGCAGCCTGGCGGGGGGCAGTTCTGGCTACACCTTC. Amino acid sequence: CASSLAGGSSGYTF.

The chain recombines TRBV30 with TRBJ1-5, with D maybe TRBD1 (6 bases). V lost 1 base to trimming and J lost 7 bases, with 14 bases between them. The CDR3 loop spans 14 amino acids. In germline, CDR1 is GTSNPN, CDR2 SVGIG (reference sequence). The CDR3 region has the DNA TGTGCCTGGAGTGCGGGGGGTCAGGGGCAGCCCCAGCATTTT. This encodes CAWSAGGQGQPQHF.

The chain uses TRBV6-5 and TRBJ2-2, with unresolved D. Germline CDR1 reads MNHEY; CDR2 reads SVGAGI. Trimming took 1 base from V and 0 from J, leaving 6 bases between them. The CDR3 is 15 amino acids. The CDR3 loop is CASSYLIANTGELFF. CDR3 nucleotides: TGTGCCAGCAGTTACTTAATAGCGAACACCGGGGAGCTGTTTTTT.

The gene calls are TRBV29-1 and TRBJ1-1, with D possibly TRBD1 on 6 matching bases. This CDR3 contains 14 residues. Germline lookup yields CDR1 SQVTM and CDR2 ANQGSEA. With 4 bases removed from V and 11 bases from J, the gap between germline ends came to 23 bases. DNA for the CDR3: TGCAGCGTTGTGGGGGGCCAGTTGGTTAGATATGCTTTCTTT. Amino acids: CSVVGGQLVRYAFF. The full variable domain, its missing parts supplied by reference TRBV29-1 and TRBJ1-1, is SAVISQKPSRDICQRGTSLTIQCQVDSQVTMMFWYRQQPGQSLTLIATANQGSEATYESGFVIDKFPISRPNLTFSTLTVSNMSPEDSSIYLCSVVGGQLVRYAFFGQGTRLTVV.

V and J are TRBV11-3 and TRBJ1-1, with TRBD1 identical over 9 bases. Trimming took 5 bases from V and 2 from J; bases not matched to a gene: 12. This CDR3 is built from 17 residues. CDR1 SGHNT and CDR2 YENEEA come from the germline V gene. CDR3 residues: CASSRGQGSGLNTEAFF. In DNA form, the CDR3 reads TGTGCCAGCAGCCGGGGACAGGGCTCGGGGTTAAACACTGAAGCTTTCTTT.

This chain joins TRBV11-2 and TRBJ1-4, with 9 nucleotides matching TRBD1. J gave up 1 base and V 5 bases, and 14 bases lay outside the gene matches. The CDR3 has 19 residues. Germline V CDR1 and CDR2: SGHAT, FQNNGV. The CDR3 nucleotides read TGTGCCAGCAGCCCCCAAAGACAGGGGGTGCAGAAAACTAATGAAAAACTGTTTTTT. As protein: CASSPQRQGVQKTNEKLFF.

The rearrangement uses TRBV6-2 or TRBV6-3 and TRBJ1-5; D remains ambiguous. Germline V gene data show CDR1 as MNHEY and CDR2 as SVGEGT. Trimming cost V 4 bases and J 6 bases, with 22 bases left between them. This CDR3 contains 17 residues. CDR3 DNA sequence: TGTGCCAGCAGTTCCTTCACGTTAAGCGGAGCGATTCAGCCCCAGCATTTT. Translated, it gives CASSSFTLSGAIQPQHF.

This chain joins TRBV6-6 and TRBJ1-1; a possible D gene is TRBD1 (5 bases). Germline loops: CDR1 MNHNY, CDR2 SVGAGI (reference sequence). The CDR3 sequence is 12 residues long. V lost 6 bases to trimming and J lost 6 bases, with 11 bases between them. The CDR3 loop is CASSHGAPEAFF. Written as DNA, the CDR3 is TGTGCCAGCAGCCACGGGGCCCCTGAAGCTTTCTTT.

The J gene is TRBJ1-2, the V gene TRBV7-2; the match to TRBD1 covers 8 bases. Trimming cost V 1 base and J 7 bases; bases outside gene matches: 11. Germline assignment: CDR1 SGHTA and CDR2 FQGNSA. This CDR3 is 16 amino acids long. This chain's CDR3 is CASSLGDPGGGRGYTF. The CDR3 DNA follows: TGTGCCAGCAGCTTAGGGGACCCAGGGGGCGGTCGTGGCTACACCTTC.

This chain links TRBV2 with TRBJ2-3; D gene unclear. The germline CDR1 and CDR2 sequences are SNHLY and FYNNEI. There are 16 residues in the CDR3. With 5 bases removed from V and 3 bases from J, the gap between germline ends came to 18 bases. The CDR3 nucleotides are TGTGCCAGCAGTCCTCAAGCGATCCTCATGACAGATACGCAGTATTTT. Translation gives CASSPQAILMTDTQYF.

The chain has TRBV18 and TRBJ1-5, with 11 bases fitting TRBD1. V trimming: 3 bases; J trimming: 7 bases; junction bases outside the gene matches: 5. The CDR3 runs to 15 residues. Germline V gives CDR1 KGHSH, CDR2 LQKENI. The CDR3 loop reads CASSPGQGAGQPQHF. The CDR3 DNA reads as TGTGCCAGCTCACCCGGACAGGGGGCCGGACAGCCCCAGCATTTT.